The T cell receptor (beta chain) described here comes from a study of blood T cells in healthy people across ages. Study details: About one barcoded beta molecule was captured per two T cells (by template switching). Whole-study results and caveats: The study found TCR beta diversity correlated strongly with naive T cell percentage. No conclusive comparison of naive versus antigen-experienced cells was possible with unsorted PBMCs.

To note about this clonotype: Its specificity is unknown.

PCR was performed a second time for about 6 to 11 cycles using a sample-barcoded 5' primer and a J-beta primer mix. MiXCR was run by TCRdb on the 5' RACE reads, yielding one entry per CDR3 protein. Here the sample spans about 830,000 distinct CDR3 sequences, 62% being singletons. The sequence came from a man aged 25 to 40 in good health. Sequencing was performed on blood.

CDR3 loop: CASSVIPRGTGGAEQYF. Here the CDR3 DNA reads TGTGCCAGCAGTGTAATCCCCAGGGGGACAGGGGGCGCCGAGCAGTACTTC. The chain combines TRBV28 with TRBJ2-5; TRBD1 agrees at 12 bases. The DNA end is a closer match to TRBJ2-7, so the J assignment may be wrong. This CDR3 contains 17 residues. The germline gives CDR1 MDHEN, CDR2 SYDVKM.